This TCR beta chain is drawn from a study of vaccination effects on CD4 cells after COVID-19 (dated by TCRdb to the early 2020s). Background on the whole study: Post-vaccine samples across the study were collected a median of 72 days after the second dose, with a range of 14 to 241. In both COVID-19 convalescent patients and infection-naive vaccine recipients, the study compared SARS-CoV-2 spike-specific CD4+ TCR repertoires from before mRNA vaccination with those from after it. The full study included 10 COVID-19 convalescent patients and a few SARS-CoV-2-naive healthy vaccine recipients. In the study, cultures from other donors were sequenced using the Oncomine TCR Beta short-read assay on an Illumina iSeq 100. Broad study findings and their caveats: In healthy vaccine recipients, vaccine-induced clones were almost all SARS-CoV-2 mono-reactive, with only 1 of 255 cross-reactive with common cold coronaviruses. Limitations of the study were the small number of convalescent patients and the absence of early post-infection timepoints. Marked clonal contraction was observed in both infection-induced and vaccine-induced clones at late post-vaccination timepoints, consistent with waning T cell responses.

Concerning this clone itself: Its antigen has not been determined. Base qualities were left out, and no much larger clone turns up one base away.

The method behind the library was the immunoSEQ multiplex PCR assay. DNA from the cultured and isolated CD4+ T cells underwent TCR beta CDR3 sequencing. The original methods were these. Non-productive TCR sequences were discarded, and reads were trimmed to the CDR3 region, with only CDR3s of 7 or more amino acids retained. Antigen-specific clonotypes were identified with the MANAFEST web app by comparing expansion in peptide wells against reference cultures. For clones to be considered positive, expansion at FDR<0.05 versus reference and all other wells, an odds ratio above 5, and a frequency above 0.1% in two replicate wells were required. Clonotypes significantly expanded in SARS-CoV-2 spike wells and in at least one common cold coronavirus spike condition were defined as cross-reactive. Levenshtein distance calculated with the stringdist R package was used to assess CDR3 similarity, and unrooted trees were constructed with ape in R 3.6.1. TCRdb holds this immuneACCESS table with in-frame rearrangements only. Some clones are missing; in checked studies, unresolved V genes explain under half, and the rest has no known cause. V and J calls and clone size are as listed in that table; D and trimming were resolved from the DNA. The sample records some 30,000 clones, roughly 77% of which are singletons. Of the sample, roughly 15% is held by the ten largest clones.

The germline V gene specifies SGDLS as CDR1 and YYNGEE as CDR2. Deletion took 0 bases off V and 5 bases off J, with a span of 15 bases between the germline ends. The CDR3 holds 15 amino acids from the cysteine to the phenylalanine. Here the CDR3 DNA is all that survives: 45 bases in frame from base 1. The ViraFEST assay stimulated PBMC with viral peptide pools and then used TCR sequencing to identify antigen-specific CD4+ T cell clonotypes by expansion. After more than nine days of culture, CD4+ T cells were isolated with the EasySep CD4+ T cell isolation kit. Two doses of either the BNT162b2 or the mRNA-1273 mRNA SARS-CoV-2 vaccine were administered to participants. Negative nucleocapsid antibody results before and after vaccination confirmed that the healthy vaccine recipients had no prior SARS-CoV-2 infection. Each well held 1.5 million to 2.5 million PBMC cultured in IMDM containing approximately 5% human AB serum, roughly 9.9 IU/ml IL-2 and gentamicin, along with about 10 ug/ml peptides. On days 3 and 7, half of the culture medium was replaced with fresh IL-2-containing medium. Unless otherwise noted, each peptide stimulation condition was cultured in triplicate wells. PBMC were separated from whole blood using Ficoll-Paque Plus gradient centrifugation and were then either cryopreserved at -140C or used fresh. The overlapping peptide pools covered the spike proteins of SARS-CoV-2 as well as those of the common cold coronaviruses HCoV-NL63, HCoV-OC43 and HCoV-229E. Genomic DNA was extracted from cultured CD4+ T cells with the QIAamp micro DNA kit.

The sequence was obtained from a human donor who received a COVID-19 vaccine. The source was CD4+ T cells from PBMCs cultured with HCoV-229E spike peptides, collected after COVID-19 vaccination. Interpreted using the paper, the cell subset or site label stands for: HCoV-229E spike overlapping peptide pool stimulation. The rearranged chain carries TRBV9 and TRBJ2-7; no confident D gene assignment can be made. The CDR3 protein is CASSVEGQSGNEQYF. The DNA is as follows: TGTGCCAGCAGCGTAGAGGGTCAGAGTGGGAACGAGCAGTACTTC.